Sequencing of this T cell receptor (beta chain) was carried out in a study of T-cell memory formation after mild COVID-19. Broader study findings: Specificity for SARS-CoV-2 was not confirmed among the second-wave clones peaking on day 37. Largely, contracting CD4+ clones fell within CM and EM, and contracting CD8+ clones within EMRA. Detection of some responders pre-infection suggested pre-existing cross-reactive memory T cells participated.

TCR alpha and TCR beta cDNA libraries carrying sample barcodes and UMIs were produced by 5'RACE using constant-segment primers. TCRdb passed the 5' RACE reads through MiXCR, listing each CDR3 protein once. The sample holds hundreds of thousands of distinct CDR3 sequences; 15% to 25% are singletons and the top ten take more than 8%. As regards this clonotype: The antigen is undetermined.

V dropped 5 bases and J dropped 2; count of bases not matched to a gene: 6. Per the germline V gene, CDR1 is MGHDK and CDR2 is SYGVNS. This CDR3 has 14 amino acids. The receptor was isolated from an adult woman who had mild COVID-19 (a few samples of this study predate the infection). Cell type and time point are not known. This sequence joins TRBV25-1 and TRBJ2-7; 7 positions match TRBD1. Source material: PBMCs or a T cell subset sorted from them (not recorded which). Here the CDR3 DNA reads TGTGCCAGCAGTAAGGAAACAGGGGCCTACGAGCAGTACTTC. It is translated as CASSKETGAYEQYF.